The 26 T cell receptor beta chains below all came from one sample that was sequenced in a study of cytomegalovirus exposure and HLA in healthy donors. The study ran its PCR with 60 Vbeta and 13 Jbeta primers. Some clones are missing from TCRdb's copy, which holds only in-frame ones; the method was immunoSEQ multiplex PCR. The sample lists approximately 190,000 clones; 80% to 90% were seen once. The sample taken for sequencing was PBMCs. These receptors came from a middle-aged man in good health and CMV-seropositive.

V gene TRBV4-3 combines with J gene TRBJ1-1, with D possibly TRBD1 on 6 matching bases. The CDR3 is made up of 14 amino acids. V lost 1 base to trimming and J lost 1 base, with 7 bases between them. Germline CDR1 LGHNA, CDR2 YSLEER. The CDR3 sequence: CASSQVGGNTEAFF. The CDR3 bases are TGCGCCAGCAGCCAAGTAGGGGGGAACACTGAAGCTTTCTTT.

The chain couples TRBV19 to TRBJ2-6, with TRBD1 matching over 7 bases. Germline V gene data show CDR1 as LNHDA and CDR2 as SQIVND (reference sequence). The CDR3 has 16 amino acids. With V trimmed by 6 bases and J by 4 bases, 9 bases remained unmatched. CDR3 DNA sequence: TGTGCCAGTAGCTCTAGAGGGGGCCTGGGGGCCAACGTCCTGACTTTC. It yields the protein CASSSRGGLGANVLTF.

The chain links TRBV9 to TRBJ2-7; 8 bases agree with TRBD2. The ends lost 4 bases at V and 6 bases at J; junction bases unmatched: 15. Looked up from germline, CDR1 is SGDLS and CDR2 is YYNGEE. CDR3 length: 16 amino acids. The CDR3 coding sequence is TGTGCCAGCAGCCCGCACGTGGATAGCGGGGCGGGCGAGCAGTACTTC. It encodes CASSPHVDSGAGEQYF.

To note about this clone: The identical CDR3 is also encoded by other nucleotide sequences in the sample. The rearrangement links TRBV7-8 to TRBJ1-2, with a tentative D call TRBD1 (6 bases). Germline V gene sequence: CDR1 SGHVS, CDR2 FQNEAQ. V was cut by 4 bases and J by 3 bases, with 12 bases left in between. This CDR3 region has 14 residues. The CDR3 loop is CASSSTGLDYGYTF. CDR3 nucleotide sequence: TGTGCCAGCAGCTCAACAGGGTTGGACTATGGCTACACCTTC.

This clone has a single count. The CDR3 reads CASSQRRPGGDYEQYF. DNA for the CDR3: TGCGCCAGCAGCCAAAGGAGGCCGGGGGGAGATTACGAGCAGTACTTC. The chain carries TRBV4-3 and TRBJ2-7; TRBD2 agrees at 7 bases. Germline-derived CDR1 and CDR2 are LGHNA and YSLEER. This CDR3 comprises 16 residues. V lost 2 bases and J lost 4; bases outside the gene matches: 11.

The rearrangement uses TRBV7-2 and TRBJ2-1; a weak D match, TRBD2 (6 bases). Per germline, CDR1 SGHTA and CDR2 FQGNSA. The CDR3 length is 14 residues. V was cut by 4 bases and J by 3 bases, with 10 bases left in between. CDR3 nucleotides: TGTGCCAGCAGCTCCGGGACTCTCTACAATGAGCAGTTCTTC. Protein sequence: CASSSGTLYNEQFF.

The chain employs TRBV5-1 and TRBJ1-2, with 7 nucleotides matching TRBD1. The ends lost 0 bases at V and 6 bases at J; junction bases unmatched: 2. The germline CDR1 and CDR2 sequences are SGHRS and YFSETQ. The CDR3 extends over 13 amino acids. The CDR3 protein is CASSLATGDGYTF. The CDR3 bases are TGCGCCAGCAGCTTGGCCACAGGGGATGGCTACACCTTC.

V gene TRBV5-5 combines with J gene TRBJ1-5; the D gene is possibly TRBD1 (5 bases). V lost 4 bases to trimming and J lost 4 bases, with 15 bases between them. In germline, CDR1 is SGHKS, CDR2 YYEKEE (reference sequence). The CDR3 totals 15 residues. The CDR3 spells CASSLAGGGNQPQHF. The CDR3, as DNA: TGTGCCAGCAGCCTAGCTGGGGGGGGGAATCAGCCCCAGCATTTT.

The genes are TRBV10-3 and TRBJ2-2, with unresolved D. The CDR3 is 13 residues long. Per the germline V gene, CDR1 is ENHRY and CDR2 is SYGVKD. The V and J ends lost 3 bases and 3 bases respectively, with 5 bases between them. CDR3 region: CAISDLDTGELFF. The CDR3 nucleotides read TGTGCCATCAGTGACCTTGACACCGGGGAGCTGTTTTTT.

The chain carries TRBV5-1 and TRBJ2-7, with 10 bases that match TRBD1. After removal of 4 bases from V and 3 bases from J, the junction contained 7 bases not matched to a gene. CDR3 length: 15 amino acids. Germline loops: CDR1 SGHRS, CDR2 YFSETQ. The CDR3 sequence is CASSLLGQGLYEQYF. CDR3 nucleotide sequence: TGCGCCAGCAGCCTGCTGGGACAGGGGCTCTACGAGCAGTACTTC.

The chain has TRBV5-1 and TRBJ1-1; weak D call: TRBD1 (5 bases). V was pared by 0 bases and J by 11 bases, with 17 bases between. This CDR3 is 14 amino acids long. The germline CDR1 and CDR2 sequences are SGHRS and YFSETQ. The CDR3 DNA sequence: TGCGCCAGCAGCTTGGCCGGGCAGGGATTGGATGCTTTCTTT. Translating it yields CASSLAGQGLDAFF.

V usage is TRBV7-9 and J usage is TRBJ2-3; 15 bases are shared with TRBD2. The CDR3 consists of 18 residues. The ends lost 5 bases at V and 2 bases at J; junction bases unmatched: 8. The germline CDR1 and CDR2 sequences are SEHNR and FQNEAQ (reference sequence). Here the CDR3 reads CASSHGLAGGPDTDTQYF. CDR3 nucleotide sequence: TGTGCCAGCAGCCACGGACTAGCGGGAGGGCCGGACACAGATACGCAGTATTTT.

The rearrangement uses TRBV7-8 and TRBJ2-7; 7 bases fit TRBD2. The length of the CDR3 is 16 residues. Looked up from germline, CDR1 is SGHVS and CDR2 is FQNEAQ. The junction had 6 bases not matched to a gene; V was cut back by 0 bases and J by 1 base. The DNA for the CDR3 is TGTGCCAGCAGCTTAGCGCTGGCGGGAGTTTCCTACGAGCAGTACTTC. This sequence encodes CASSLALAGVSYEQYF.

The chain joins TRBV18 to TRBJ1-1; maybe TRBD1 (5 bases). Deletions cut 2 bases from V and 3 bases from J, with 16 bases between. The CDR3 contains 16 residues. The germline V gene encodes CDR1 KGHSH and CDR2 LQKENI. The CDR3 nucleotides read TGTGCCAGCTCACCAGGAGGGACCCAAGAGGACACTGAAGCTTTCTTT. As protein: CASSPGGTQEDTEAFF.

The chain uses TRBV6-7 and TRBJ2-5; 8 bases agree with TRBD2. TRBV6-7 is marked as an open reading frame, function uncertain. CDR3 length: 18 amino acids. After removal of 0 bases from V and 2 bases from J, the junction contained 11 bases not matched to a gene. CDR3: CASSYSKPQLAVQETQYF. CDR3 sequence (DNA): TGTGCCAGCAGTTACTCCAAACCACAACTAGCGGTACAAGAGACCCAGTACTTC.

The gene calls are TRBV5-1 and TRBJ2-5; TRBD2 matches 7 bases. V shed 0 bases and J 4 bases; nucleotides not matched to a gene: 6. The germline V gene encodes CDR1 SGHRS and CDR2 YFSETQ. This CDR3 has 15 residues. Here the CDR3 DNA reads TGCGCCAGCAGCTTGGATGTCGGGAGGCTAGAGACCCAGTACTTC. Protein: CASSLDVGRLETQYF.

The rearrangement joins TRBV28 to TRBJ2-1; 8 nucleotides align to TRBD1. The CDR3 contains 14 residues. Germline V gene lookup returns CDR1 MDHEN and CDR2 SYDVKM. V was clipped by 6 bases and J by 12 bases; unmatched bases: 13. The CDR3 loop reads CASSLDRGSKVQFF. CDR3 coding DNA: TGTGCCAGCAGCCTAGACAGGGGTAGTAAGGTGCAGTTCTTC.

This chain joins TRBV14 and TRBJ2-4; 7 bases are shared with TRBD1. V shed 3 bases and J 4 bases; nucleotides not matched to a gene: 9. Germline loops: CDR1 SGHDN, CDR2 FVKESK. CDR3 size: 16 residues. The CDR3 reads CASSHQQTGSKNIQYF. CDR3 in DNA: TGTGCCAGCAGCCACCAACAGACAGGGAGTAAAAACATTCAGTACTTC.

The rearrangement uses TRBV5-1 and TRBJ1-2, with TRBD1 identical over 7 bases. Trimming took 4 bases from V and 5 from J; bases not matched to a gene: 11. Germline values: CDR1 SGHRS, CDR2 YFSETQ. This CDR3 has 15 residues. The chain's CDR3 is CASSPSTGMMYGYTF. The CDR3 DNA sequence: TGCGCCAGCAGCCCGTCGACAGGGATGATGTATGGCTACACCTTC.

The chain recombines TRBV6-1 with TRBJ1-2; D perhaps matches TRBD1 (6 bases). The CDR3 is made up of 13 amino acids. Germline V CDR1 and CDR2: MNHNS, SASEGT. V lost 4 bases, J lost 7 bases, and 13 bases lay in between. CDR3 in amino acids: CASSGGGGRGYTF. DNA of the CDR3: TGTGCCAGCAGTGGCGGGGGGGGCCGTGGCTACACCTTC.

This sequence joins TRBV6-6 and TRBJ2-7; TRBD1 agrees at 10 bases. The CDR3 consists of 15 residues. CDR1 is MNHNY and CDR2 is SVGAGI in the germline V gene (reference sequence). The trim removed 6 bases at V and 9 bases at J, leaving 14 bases unmatched. CDR3 coding DNA: TGTGCCAGCAGCCCCGGGACAGGGGCAATGCGTTGGCAGTACTTC. It codes for CASSPGTGAMRWQYF.

The V call is TRBV5-1, the J call TRBJ2-1; no firm D call. Germline loops: CDR1 SGHRS, CDR2 YFSETQ. The CDR3 length is 14 residues. Trimming removed 0 bases from V and 7 bases from J, with 11 bases in between. The chain's CDR3 is CASSLAGPTNEQFF. The CDR3 DNA is TGCGCCAGCAGCTTGGCGGGTCCCACGAATGAGCAGTTCTTC.

This rearrangement joins TRBV5-1 to TRBJ1-1; tentatively, D is TRBD1 (6 bases). The V gene lost 0 bases and the J gene lost 5 bases, with 17 bases spanning the gap. The CDR3 covers 16 residues. Germline lookup yields CDR1 SGHRS and CDR2 YFSETQ. CDR3 residues: CASSLGTYRDHTEAFF. The CDR3, as DNA: TGCGCCAGCAGCTTGGGGACTTACAGGGATCATACTGAAGCTTTCTTT.

The chain is built from TRBV15 and TRBJ2-1; 11 bases are shared with TRBD2. Germline-derived CDR1 and CDR2 are LNHNV and YYDKDF (reference sequence). The CDR3 has 16 residues. V dropped 0 bases and J dropped 5; count of bases not matched to a gene: 3. The CDR3 DNA sequence: TGTGCCACCAGCAGAGAGGTACTAGCGGGAGACAATGAGCAGTTCTTC. Translating gives CATSREVLAGDNEQFF.

CDR3 sequence: CASSLGASWRNEQFF. CDR3 in DNA: TGTGCCAGCAGCTTAGGAGCTAGTTGGCGCAATGAGCAGTTCTTC. The gene calls are TRBV7-2 and TRBJ2-1; D unclear. Trimming stripped 1 base from V and 6 bases from J, with 13 bases between. In germline, CDR1 is SGHTA, CDR2 FQGNSA. CDR3 size: 15 residues.

The J gene is TRBJ1-1, the V gene TRBV4-2; maybe TRBD1 (5 bases). Germline V lookup: CDR1 LGHNA, CDR2 YNFKEQ. The CDR3 spans 14 residues. V was cut by 1 base and J by 0 bases, with 6 bases left in between. CDR3 bases: TGTGCCAGCAGCCAAGGGGGCATGAACACTGAAGCTTTCTTT. Amino acids: CASSQGGMNTEAFF.